Listed below are T cell receptor beta chains from one sample, sequenced in a study of lymphopenia after photon versus proton radiotherapy. The method was immunoSEQ multiplex PCR; TCRdb's version includes in-frame clones alone and lacks a portion of them. The profile shows about 61,000 clones, about 90% of them singletons. Sequenced here: peripheral blood, sampled from a patient treated with photon-based radiotherapy. These receptors were obtained from a middle-aged man with gastric cancer. CDR3s leave out the opening cysteine and the closing phenylalanine or tryptophan. A clone size is listed for some rows: how often the clone was seen (once, few, many), or a class if it is expanded.

v_call	j_call	clone_size	cdr3_aa
TRBV2	TRBJ2-7	.	ASSTPGLREQY
TRBV5-1	TRBJ1-2	.	ASSSPEEQGGRGYT
TRBV7-2	TRBJ2-5	once	ASSPRQGTGVQY
TRBV6-1	TRBJ1-2	.	ASSDSGTGFGSYGYT
TRBV2	TRBJ1-5	.	ASSKGSGEPQH
TRBV7-9	TRBJ1-6	.	ASSWDPRLYNSPLH
TRBV7-2	TRBJ1-5	.	ASSPNLGNQPQH
TRBV27	TRBJ1-1	.	ASSPLTGYPEAF
TRBV15	TRBJ2-3	once	ATSGARGRDTQY
TRBV7-9	TRBJ2-2	.	ASSPRRRNTGELF
TRBV7-6	TRBJ1-3	.	ASSRTGPDTIY
TRBV6-5	TRBJ1-1	.	ASRLQGWGYTEAF
TRBV10-3	TRBJ1-5	.	AISEGQYSNQPQH